This T cell receptor beta chain was sequenced in a study of blood T cells in healthy people across ages. Of note for this clonotype: Its antigen is undetermined.

The study's findings and limits: Percentage of naive T cells showed a strong correlation with TCR beta diversity.

V was clipped by 4 bases and J by 7 bases; unmatched bases: 9. The CDR3 length is 15 residues. In germline, CDR1 is MDHEN, CDR2 SYDVKM. Next came a second PCR, run for 7 to 11 cycles, which used a sample-barcoded 5' primer along with a J-beta primer mix. MiXCR, run by TCRdb on the 5' RACE reads, gives a single entry per CDR3 protein. The sample includes about 1.6 million distinct CDR3 sequences, about 31% of them seen just once. Total RNA extracted from each sample amounted to at least 5 micrograms. The rearrangement joins TRBV28 to TRBJ1-2, with TRBD1 matching 10 bases. The material sequenced was blood. This clonotype originated in a woman aged 25 to 45 in good health. CDR3 DNA sequence: TGTGCCAGCAGTTCCTCACGGACAGGGGGGCTTGGCTACACCTTC. The encoded protein is CASSSSRTGGLGYTF.